A single sample is the source of the 27 T cell receptor beta chains below, sequenced in a study of blood T cell repertoires in COVID-19. Profiled with immunoSEQ multiplex PCR; TCRdb holds only in-frame clones, not every one. The profile covers roughly 110,000 clones, with 88% appearing a single time and around 7% taken by the ten largest. Sequencing was carried out using peripheral blood. These receptors were obtained from a man aged 50 to 60 with active or convalescent COVID-19.

The chain is built from TRBV19 and TRBJ2-3; D might be TRBD2 (6 bases). This CDR3 is built from 17 residues. The germline CDR1 and CDR2 sequences are LNHDA and SQIVND (reference sequence). V was trimmed by 0 bases and J by 0 bases, leaving 13 bases between them. The CDR3 DNA sequence: TGTGCCAGTAGTATAGATCTATGGAGCGGGAGCACAGATACGCAGTATTTT. Translated, it gives CASSIDLWSGSTDTQYF. Drawing the rest from reference TRBV19 and TRBJ2-3, the complete variable domain is DGGITQSPKYLFRKEGQNVTLSCEQNLNHDAMYWYRQDPGQGLRLIYYSQIVNDFQKGDIAEGYSVSREKKESFPLTVTSAQKNPTAFYLCASSIDLWSGSTDTQYFGPGTRLTVL.

The V and J genes are TRBV5-1 and TRBJ1-2; 9 bases fit TRBD1. This CDR3 has 12 amino acids. J gave up 8 bases and V 4 bases, and 3 bases lay outside the gene matches. Germline lookup yields CDR1 SGHRS and CDR2 YFSETQ. The CDR3 nucleotides read TGCGCCAGCAGCCCGGGACAGGGAGGCTACACCTTC. The encoded protein is CASSPGQGGYTF.

This chain links TRBV5-8 with TRBJ1-5; maybe TRBD1 (5 bases). V was clipped by 2 bases and J by 6 bases, with 15 bases between them. The CDR3 has 15 amino acids. From germline, CDR1 is SGHTS and CDR2 YDEGEE. The CDR3 DNA follows: TGTGCCAGCAGCTTTGCGGCAGGGCAGGGTCAGCCCCAGCATTTT. Amino acids: CASSFAAGQGQPQHF. The complete variable domain, with remaining parts taken from reference TRBV5-8 and TRBJ1-5, reads EAGVTQSPTHLIKTRGQQATLRCSPISGHTSVYWYQQALGLGLQFLLWYDEGEERNRGNFPPRFSGRQFPNYSSELNVNALELEDSALYLCASSFAAGQGQPQHFGDGTRLSIL.

The J gene is TRBJ2-3, the V gene TRBV7-6; 8 positions match TRBD2. J lost 2 bases, V lost 6 bases, and 10 bases had no gene match. The CDR3 is 16 residues long. Germline values: CDR1 SGHVS, CDR2 FNYEAQ. The CDR3 sequence is CASSSDPGGVTDTQYF. As DNA, the CDR3 is TGTGCCAGCAGTTCCGACCCCGGGGGGGTCACAGATACGCAGTATTTT.

The J gene is TRBJ2-7, the V gene TRBV11-2; maybe TRBD2 (5 bases). From germline, CDR1 is SGHAT and CDR2 FQNNGV. The length of the CDR3 is 14 residues. The V gene lost 3 bases and the J gene lost 2 bases, with 11 bases spanning the gap. CDR3 DNA: TGTGCCAGCAGCTTGTTTTCCGGGACCTACGAGCAGTACTTC. Protein sequence: CASSLFSGTYEQYF.

The chain is built from TRBV4-2 and TRBJ2-3; TRBD2 matches at 15 bases. There are 22 residues in the CDR3. Germline lookup yields CDR1 LGHNA and CDR2 YNFKEQ. The ends lost 0 bases at V and 6 bases at J; junction bases unmatched: 19. CDR3 DNA: TGTGCCAGCAGCCAAGAATGGGCCCGGACTAGCGGGAGGGCCCTCAGGGCGGATACGCAGTATTTT. Protein sequence: CASSQEWARTSGRALRADTQYF.

The chain has TRBV29-1 and TRBJ2-2, with D perhaps TRBD1 (6 bases). Germline V CDR1 and CDR2: SQVTM, ANQGSEA. The CDR3 sequence is 15 residues long. Trimming pared 7 bases from V and 1 base from J, leaving 16 bases between. CDR3 bases: TGCAGCGGTGAGGTGACAGGAGGGAACACCGGGGAGCTGTTTTTT. Translation gives CSGEVTGGNTGELFF.

The V call is TRBV7-2, the J call TRBJ2-3, with 11 bases identical to TRBD2. The V gene's germline CDR1 is SGHTA and CDR2 FQGNSA. This CDR3 has 17 residues. V gave up 4 bases and J gave up 2 bases; unmatched junction bases: 8. The CDR3, as DNA: TGTGCCAGCAGCTCGCCCTCTAGCGGGAGGCCCACAGATACGCAGTATTTT. The encoded protein is CASSSPSSGRPTDTQYF.

This rearrangement joins TRBV11-3 to TRBJ2-1; D is ambiguous. Germline-derived CDR1 and CDR2 are SGHNT and YENEEA. The CDR3 has 13 amino acids. V gave up 1 base and J gave up 3 bases, with 4 bases separating them. The CDR3 sequence is CASSLGLYNEQFF. The CDR3 region has the DNA TGTGCCAGCAGCTTAGGGCTCTACAATGAGCAGTTCTTC.

V is TRBV11-2 and J is TRBJ2-7, with TRBD1 matching over 8 bases. Germline trimming cut 8 bases from V and 3 bases from J; bases unmatched to any gene: 6. Germline values: CDR1 SGHAT, CDR2 FQNNGV. This CDR3 has 13 residues. Here the CDR3 reads CASADRVNYEQYF. In DNA form, the CDR3 reads TGTGCCAGCGCGGACAGGGTTAACTACGAGCAGTACTTC.

The chain combines TRBV2 with TRBJ2-1; a weak D match, TRBD1 (6 bases). CDR1 is SNHLY, CDR2 FYNNEI, per germline. The CDR3 contains 12 residues. Trimming took off 7 bases at V and 14 bases at J, with 18 bases between the two ends. The CDR3 loop reads CASTQDSPREFF. The DNA for the CDR3 is TGTGCCAGCACCCAGGACAGCCCCCGGGAGTTCTTC.

Remarks on this clone: The same CDR3 also results from other DNA sequences found in this sample. The chain has TRBV6-5 and TRBJ2-7; possibly TRBD2 for D (5 bases). The CDR3 length is 12 residues. Germline V gene sequence: CDR1 MNHEY, CDR2 SVGAGI. Deletions cut 5 bases from V and 4 bases from J, with 9 bases between. The CDR3 nucleotides read TGTGCCAGCAGTCTCTCGGGGTACGAGCAGTACTTC. Translation gives CASSLSGYEQYF.

This clone turned up a few times. This chain links TRBV5-4 with TRBJ1-2, with 9 bases lining up with TRBD1. Germline V CDR1 and CDR2: SGHNT, YYREEE (reference sequence). This CDR3 has 15 amino acids. V lost 0 bases, J lost 4 bases, and 4 bases stayed unmatched. The CDR3 sequence is CASSLAGTGSYGYTF. CDR3 DNA: TGTGCCAGCAGCTTGGCTGGGACAGGGAGCTATGGCTACACCTTC.

This rearrangement joins TRBV6-1 to TRBJ1-1; TRBD1 might be the D (5 bases). Germline V CDR1 and CDR2: MNHNS, SASEGT. The CDR3 has 17 residues. V dropped 4 bases and J dropped 0 bases, with 18 bases sitting between them. CDR3 amino acids: CASSGGLGQRVNTEAFF. The CDR3, as DNA: TGTGCCAGCAGTGGTGGGTTGGGGCAGCGGGTGAACACTGAAGCTTTCTTT.

The table lists this clone with a count of one. The chain joins TRBV2 to TRBJ2-1, with 9 positions matching TRBD2. Germline CDR1 SNHLY, CDR2 FYNNEI. This CDR3 region has 14 residues. After removal of 8 bases from V and 4 bases from J, the junction contained 6 bases not matched to a gene. CDR3 coding DNA: TGTGCCAGCCACGGGACTAGCTTTTACAATGAGCAGTTCTTC. Translating gives CASHGTSFYNEQFF. Complete variable domain (other parts from reference TRBV2 and TRBJ2-1): EPEVTQTPSHQVTQMGQEVILRCVPISNHLYFYWYRQILGQKVEFLVSFYNNEISEKSEIFDDQFSVERPDGSNFTLKIRSTKLEDSAMYFCASHGTSFYNEQFFGPGTRLTVL.

The V and J genes are TRBV19 and TRBJ1-2; 7 nucleotides align to TRBD1. Per germline, CDR1 LNHDA and CDR2 SQIVND (reference sequence). The CDR3 loop spans 14 amino acids. V was clipped by 7 bases and J by 7 bases; unmatched bases: 12. The CDR3 region is CASTDAGQTGGYTF. The CDR3 DNA reads as TGTGCCAGTACCGATGCGGGACAGACAGGTGGCTACACCTTC.

A few counts support this clone. The J gene is TRBJ2-2, the V gene TRBV2; 9 bases map to TRBD2. This CDR3 spans 15 amino acids. Germline values: CDR1 SNHLY, CDR2 FYNNEI. J gave up 6 bases and V 4 bases, and 6 bases lay outside the gene matches. This CDR3 is CASSAAGGSPGELFF. CDR3 nucleotide sequence: TGTGCCAGCAGTGCCGCGGGAGGGTCCCCCGGGGAGCTGTTTTTT.

A single count supports this clone. The V and J genes are TRBV4-2 and TRBJ1-3; D is uncertain. Germline assignment: CDR1 LGHNA and CDR2 YNFKEQ. The ends were cut back, 0 bases at V and 0 bases at J, with 9 bases in the middle. CDR3 length: 16 residues. CDR3 protein: CASSQDSPGSGNTIYF. CDR3 coding DNA: TGTGCCAGCAGCCAAGATTCCCCCGGCTCTGGAAACACCATATATTTT.

V and J are TRBV5-4 and TRBJ2-3, with 10 bases lining up with TRBD2. CDR1 is SGHNT, CDR2 YYREEE, per germline (reference sequence). Unmatched junction bases numbered 9, after V lost 4 bases and J lost 4 bases. The CDR3 is 16 residues long. CDR3 in amino acids: CASSPVGAGGPDTQYF. Written as DNA, the CDR3 is TGTGCCAGCAGCCCCGTCGGAGCGGGAGGGCCAGATACGCAGTATTTT.

The chain is built from TRBV28 and TRBJ2-1; D is unclear. Between the trimmed V and J ends, which lost 6 bases and 3 bases, there was a span of 3 bases. CDR3 length equals 11 residues. Looked up from germline, CDR1 is MDHEN and CDR2 is SYDVKM. In DNA, the CDR3 is TGTGCCAGCAGCCGCTACAATGAGCAGTTCTTC. Translating it yields CASSRYNEQFF.

The chain combines TRBV2 with TRBJ1-2; 8 positions agree with TRBD1. V lost 5 bases and J lost 5; bases outside the gene matches: 13. The CDR3 contains 16 residues. Germline V gene lookup returns CDR1 SNHLY and CDR2 FYNNEI. CDR3 sequence (DNA): TGTGCCAGCAGTCCCGACAGGGGCCTTCAGACTTATGGCTACACCTTC. This sequence encodes CASSPDRGLQTYGYTF.

V gene TRBV2 combines with J gene TRBJ2-1; D call uncertain. This CDR3 comprises 13 residues. Germline CDR1 is SNHLY and CDR2 is FYNNEI. V gave up 5 bases and J gave up 2 bases, with 7 bases separating them. CDR3 residues: CASSTETYNEQFF. Here the CDR3 DNA reads TGTGCCAGCAGTACGGAGACCTACAATGAGCAGTTCTTC.

This clone was seen a few times. V and J are TRBV12-3 or TRBV12-4 and TRBJ1-2; D is possibly TRBD1 (5 bases). The CDR3 is 13 amino acids. The V end was cut by 6 bases, the J end by 8 bases, with 16 bases between. The DNA of the CDR3 is TGTGCCAGCAGCTCCGGGACCGGGAGCGGCTACACCTTC. Amino acids: CASSSGTGSGYTF.

The chain employs TRBV28 and TRBJ1-3, with D unresolved. Germline V gene lookup returns CDR1 MDHEN and CDR2 SYDVKM. Trimming shortened V by 5 bases and J by 2 bases, and 7 bases separated the two germline ends. This CDR3 comprises 13 residues. CDR3 nucleotides: TGTGCCAGCAGTCGCCCGGCTGGAAACACCATATATTTT. Its translation is CASSRPAGNTIYF. The full variable domain, rest sourced from reference TRBV28 and TRBJ1-3, is DVKVTQSSRYLVKRTGEKVFLECVQDMDHENMFWYRQDPGLGLRLIYFSYDVKMKEKGDIPEGYSVSREKKERFSLILESASTNQTSMYLCASSRPAGNTIYFGEGSWLTVV.

The V gene is TRBV10-3, the J gene TRBJ1-2, with D uncertain. The CDR3 is 14 residues long. Germline-derived CDR1 and CDR2 are ENHRY and SYGVKD. V lost 2 bases, J lost 5 bases, and 12 bases lay in between. The CDR3 DNA is TGTGCCATCAGTGAGCTAGGCGCAACGTATGGCTACACCTTC. The encoded protein is CAISELGATYGYTF.

J is TRBJ1-1 and V is TRBV24-1; 7 bases agree with TRBD1. J gave up 4 bases and V 5 bases, and 6 bases lay outside the gene matches. This CDR3 is built from 14 residues. Germline CDR1 reads KGHDR; CDR2 reads SFDVKD. The CDR3 region is CATSVSGGSTEAFF. The CDR3 DNA sequence: TGTGCCACCAGTGTCTCAGGGGGGAGCACTGAAGCTTTCTTT.

The rearrangement joins TRBV28 to TRBJ2-7; D unclear. The CDR3 covers 16 residues. Germline V gene lookup returns CDR1 MDHEN and CDR2 SYDVKM. Trimming cost V 2 bases and J 4 bases, with 18 bases left between them. As DNA, the CDR3 is TGTGCCAGCAGTTTAAACACGAGGCGTATGTCGTACGAGCAGTACTTC. This sequence encodes CASSLNTRRMSYEQYF. Filled out from reference TRBV28 and TRBJ2-7, the complete variable domain reads DVKVTQSSRYLVKRTGEKVFLECVQDMDHENMFWYRQDPGLGLRLIYFSYDVKMKEKGDIPEGYSVSREKKERFSLILESASTNQTSMYLCASSLNTRRMSYEQYFGPGTRLTVT.